This TCR beta chain was captured by sequencing in a study of early T cells in non-severe SARS-CoV-2 infection. Study-level results: Matching against VDJdb likely underestimated virus-specific expansions, favoring anti-spike CD8.

At least ten counts were recorded for this clonotype. Antigen specificity is unknown. The CDR3 contains 13 residues. Germline loops: CDR1 SQVTM, CDR2 ANQGSEA. Trimming shortened V by 6 bases and J by 1 base, and 12 bases separated the two germline ends. Individual cDNA molecules carried attached unique molecular identifiers. TCRdb re-analysed the 5' RACE reads in MiXCR, keeping a single row per CDR3 protein. The data contain 65,000 to 75,000 distinct CDR3 sequences, 13% of them singletons. This clonotype originated in an adult who was a healthcare worker with PCR-confirmed SARS-CoV-2 infection or an uninfected control (not recorded which). The specimen was whole blood. J is TRBJ2-5 and V is TRBV29-1; the D is unclear. CDR3 DNA sequence: TGCAGCGTGAATCGGGCGGTCCAAGAGACCCAGTACTTC. Translation: CSVNRAVQETQYF.